This T cell receptor beta chain was captured in a study of blood T cell repertoires in COVID-19. The CDR3 contains 12 residues. CDR1 SGHKS and CDR2 YYEKEE come from the germline V gene (reference sequence). V shed 4 bases and J shed 7 bases, with 11 bases lying between them. TCRdb keeps only in-frame clones here, not all; method: immunoSEQ multiplex PCR. The data contain approximately 300,000 clones, 85% to 90% of them singletons. This clone was detected a few times. Researchers sorted participants into cohorts using their self-reported clinical history. This chain links TRBV5-5 with TRBJ1-1; possible D gene TRBD1, 6 bases. Source material: PBMCs or T cells enriched from blood (not recorded which). This TCR was sampled from a woman aged 25-40 years who had recovered from COVID-19. CDR3 residues: CASSPRTDEAFF. CDR3 DNA sequence: TGTGCCAGCAGCCCCCGGACAGATGAAGCTTTCTTT.